This T cell receptor beta chain was profiled in a study of T cells in Graves' hyperthyroidism and ophthalmopathy. Authors of the study amplified TCR beta CDR3 regions from RNA transcripts. HTBI primers drove first-round RT-PCR of the TCR CDR3. TCRdb reprocessed the multiplex PCR reads with MiXCR, giving one entry per CDR3 protein. The profile shows some 350,000 distinct CDR3 sequences, around 16% of them singletons. The CDR3 extends over 16 amino acids. Germline-derived CDR1 and CDR2 are SGHNT and YYREEE (reference sequence). Trimming removed 4 bases from V and 1 base from J; junction bases left unmatched: 6. Clinical symptoms, serum thyroxine and TRAb, thyroid ultrasound and orbital computed tomography were used for the diagnoses. This clonotype was observed a handful of times.

The sample taken for sequencing was blood. The source of this sequence is a woman aged 18-29 years with Graves' hyperthyroidism that later progressed to Graves' ophthalmopathy. This chain connects TRBV5-4 to TRBJ1-1; TRBD1 matches at 11 bases. The CDR3 DNA reads TGTGCCAGCAGCAAGGGACAGGGGGGGAGGAACACTGAAGCTTTCTTT. This gives the protein CASSKGQGGRNTEAFF.